Each of the 14 T cell receptor beta chains below was sequenced from the same sample in a study of blood T cell repertoires in COVID-19. Only in-frame clones appear in the TCRdb table, and some are missing; sequencing was by immunoSEQ multiplex PCR. The sample includes 120,000 to 150,000 clones, about nine tenths of them seen just once. Specimen: peripheral blood. The receptors stem from a man aged 50 to 59 who had recovered from COVID-19.

The genes are TRBV6-2 or TRBV6-3 and TRBJ1-1; possibly TRBD1 for D (6 bases). The V end was cut by 5 bases, the J end by 4 bases, with 17 bases between. Germline V gene data show CDR1 as MNHEY and CDR2 as SVGEGT. This CDR3 has 15 amino acids. The CDR3 spells CASSIGGGPGTEAFF. CDR3 coding DNA: TGTGCCAGCAGTATTGGCGGGGGGCCGGGCACTGAAGCTTTCTTT.

This clone has a handful of counts. This chain connects TRBV6-5 to TRBJ1-5, with D possibly TRBD1 on 5 matching bases. The CDR3 runs to 14 residues. Germline-derived CDR1 and CDR2 are MNHEY and SVGAGI. V was clipped by 5 bases and J by 2 bases, with 10 bases between them. CDR3 amino acids: CASSRGVRNQPQHF. As DNA, the CDR3 is TGTGCCAGCAGTAGGGGTGTTCGCAATCAGCCCCAGCATTTT.

This sequence joins TRBV29-1 and TRBJ1-2, with 8 nucleotides matching TRBD1. CDR3 length: 12 residues. Unmatched junction bases numbered 4, after V lost 5 bases and J lost 5 bases. CDR1 and CDR2 from the germline V gene are SQVTM and ANQGSEA. This CDR3 reads CSVLTGEYGYTF. CDR3 bases: TGCAGCGTTTTGACAGGGGAGTATGGCTACACCTTC.

The gene calls are TRBV2 and TRBJ1-2; 7 bases match TRBD1. In germline, CDR1 is SNHLY, CDR2 FYNNEI. The length of the CDR3 is 17 residues. V was pared by 3 bases and J by 0 bases, with 10 bases of the junction left unmatched. CDR3 sequence reads: CASSERWWTGSNYGYTF. Here the CDR3 DNA reads TGTGCCAGCAGTGAGCGTTGGTGGACAGGTTCTAACTATGGCTACACCTTC.

The chain carries TRBV19 and TRBJ1-6; a weak D match, TRBD1 (6 bases). CDR3 size: 15 residues. Deletions cut 0 bases from V and 12 bases from J, with 15 bases between. Per germline, CDR1 LNHDA and CDR2 SQIVND (reference sequence). In DNA form, the CDR3 reads TGTGCCAGTAGTATAGATGCGCAGGGGAAACTACCCCTCCACTTT. It is translated as CASSIDAQGKLPLHF.

The rearrangement uses TRBV6-5 and TRBJ2-5; D possibly corresponds to TRBD2 (7 bases). V was clipped by 6 bases and J by 5 bases, with 19 bases between them. Germline V CDR1 and CDR2: MNHEY, SVGAGI. The CDR3 consists of 15 residues. The CDR3 coding sequence is TGTGCCAGCAGGGGAGCGGGACACCCGGGGGAGACCCAGTACTTC. Residues: CASRGAGHPGETQYF.

The J gene is TRBJ1-4, the V gene TRBV18; a possible D gene is TRBD1 (6 bases). The length of the CDR3 is 14 residues. Germline values: CDR1 KGHSH, CDR2 LQKENI. V was trimmed by 0 bases and J by 7 bases, leaving 9 bases between them. CDR3 sequence: CASSPPTGSEKLFF. CDR3 bases: TGTGCCAGCTCACCACCCACAGGGAGTGAAAAACTGTTTTTT.

Here the CDR3 reads CASRLAGGDEQFF. CDR3 nucleotide sequence: TGTGCCAGCCGTCTAGCCGGGGGTGATGAGCAGTTCTTC. The chain joins TRBV3-1 (or the pseudogene TRBV3-2) to TRBJ2-1; the D gene is possibly TRBD2 (6 bases). Germline CDR1 is LGHDT and CDR2 is YNNKEL (reference sequence). V lost 8 bases and J 8 bases, leaving 16 bases between the germline ends. This CDR3 is 13 amino acids long.

The chain is built from TRBV2 and TRBJ2-7, with TRBD1 identical over 10 bases. CDR1 SNHLY and CDR2 FYNNEI come from the germline V gene. The CDR3 totals 14 residues. The junction had 3 bases not matched to a gene; V was cut back by 6 bases and J by 1 base. CDR3 DNA sequence: TGTGCCAGCAGGGGGGACAGGGGTTCCTACGAGCAGTACTTC. Translated, it gives CASRGDRGSYEQYF.

The chain combines TRBV14 with TRBJ1-1; TRBD1 agrees at 7 bases. This CDR3 has 14 residues. Germline CDR1 SGHDN, CDR2 FVKESK. V shed 3 bases and J 5 bases; nucleotides not matched to a gene: 6. CDR3: CASSQQGEGTEAFF. The CDR3 DNA reads as TGTGCCAGCAGCCAGCAGGGGGAAGGTACTGAAGCTTTCTTT.

This rearrangement joins TRBV4-2 to TRBJ2-7; TRBD1 matches at 8 bases. Germline CDR1 reads LGHNA; CDR2 reads YNFKEQ. The ends lost 5 bases at V and 3 bases at J; junction bases unmatched: 3. The CDR3 is made up of 13 amino acids. CDR3 sequence: CASSRDRNYEQYF. The CDR3 DNA follows: TGTGCCAGCAGCAGGGACAGGAACTACGAGCAGTACTTC.

This chain connects TRBV6-2 or TRBV6-3 to TRBJ2-7, with D perhaps TRBD2 (6 bases). The germline V and J ends were trimmed by 6 bases and 2 bases, with 17 bases remaining between them. The CDR3 is 15 amino acids. Per germline, CDR1 MNHEY and CDR2 SVGEGT. CDR3 sequence (DNA): TGTGCCAGCAGCCCCGGACTAATACCAACCTACGAGCAGTACTTC. It encodes CASSPGLIPTYEQYF.

The rearrangement links TRBV6-1 to TRBJ2-7; 7 positions agree with TRBD1. V shed 6 bases and J 3 bases; nucleotides not matched to a gene: 8. CDR1 and CDR2 from the germline V gene are MNHNS and SASEGT. This CDR3 region has 14 residues. The CDR3 sequence is CASSLPGQIYEQYF. The CDR3 nucleotides read TGTGCCAGCAGCCTCCCGGGACAGATCTACGAGCAGTACTTC.

The V and J genes are TRBV4-2 and TRBJ1-1; perhaps TRBD1 as D (6 bases). Trimming took 4 bases from V and 3 from J, leaving 15 bases between them. Germline lookup yields CDR1 LGHNA and CDR2 YNFKEQ. The CDR3 extends over 15 amino acids. The CDR3, as DNA: TGTGCCAGCAGCCCAGGGGACGAAATGGACACTGAAGCTTTCTTT. As protein: CASSPGDEMDTEAFF.